A single count supports the clone carrying this T cell receptor (beta chain). What it binds is not known. The germline gives CDR1 SGHRS, CDR2 YFSETQ. This CDR3 is built from 15 residues. After removal of 0 bases from V and 0 bases from J, the junction contained 1 base not matched to a gene. This entry belongs to a study of T cell responses to AZD1222 COVID-19 vaccine. Data came from immunoSEQ multiplex PCR; TCRdb stores just in-frame clones and leaves some out. The table includes about 150,000 clones, about 94% detected once. Study results and limitations: Variant regions that are unmutated are reportedly the target of nearly half of spike-specific TCRs.

This chain joins TRBV5-1 and TRBJ2-5; 8 bases agree with TRBD1. This receptor was obtained from an adult in good health. The sequenced sample was peripheral blood, obtained on day 0 of AZD1222 vaccination. Here the CDR3 DNA reads TGCGCCAGCAGCTTGGGGACAGGGTACCAAGAGACCCAGTACTTC. It specifies CASSLGTGYQETQYF.